These T cell receptor beta chains were read from a single sample in a study of blood T cell repertoires in COVID-19. Clones were sequenced by immunoSEQ multiplex PCR, and TCRdb holds only the in-frame ones, with some missing. The sample shows tens of thousands of clones, about nine tenths of them seen only once. Sequenced material: peripheral blood. These receptors came from a woman over 75 with acute or convalescent COVID-19. Each CDR3 is given with its conserved first and last residue. Fields, in order: D gene, clone size, V gene, J gene, CDR3 protein, CDR3 DNA. A D gene is named only where the DNA matches it firmly. Expanded clones get a size class; other rows say once, few or many, or leave the size out.

>TRBD2|.|TRBV30|TRBJ2-5
CAWRREGETQYF
TGTGCCTGGAGGCGGGAGGGTGAGACCCAGTACTTC
>TRBD1|.|TRBV10-3|TRBJ2-1
CAINDRGHGNEQFF
TGTGCCATCAATGACAGGGGGCACGGTAATGAGCAGTTCTTC
>TRBD1|.|TRBV4-2|TRBJ1-5
CASSLGTDSNQPQHF
TGTGCCAGCAGCCTAGGGACAGATAGCAATCAGCCCCAGCATTTT
>TRBD1|.|TRBV15|TRBJ2-3
CATSRPGQGVDTQYF
TGTGCCACCAGCAGGCCGGGACAGGGTGTAGATACGCAGTATTTT
>TRBD1|.|TRBV19|TRBJ1-1
CASSIINRGRGNTEAFF
TGTGCCAGTAGTATCATCAACAGGGGGCGCGGAAACACTGAAGCTTTCTTT
>.|.|TRBV6-2/TRBV6-3|TRBJ2-2
CASSSAGTGELFF
TGTGCCAGCAGTTCAGCGGGTACCGGGGAGCTGTTTTTT
>TRBD1|.|TRBV11-2|TRBJ1-4
CASSPGQGKRELFF
TGTGCCAGCAGCCCGGGACAGGGAAAAAGGGAACTGTTTTTT
>.|.|TRBV6-4|TRBJ1-4
CASSDSFLLFLVSEKLFF
TGTGCCAGCAGTGACTCCTTTTTATTGTTTTTGGTGAGTGAAAAACTGTTTTTT
>TRBD1|.|TRBV7-8|TRBJ1-3
CASSYTGGSGNTIYF
TGTGCCAGCAGCTATACAGGGGGCTCTGGAAACACCATATATTTT
>TRBD2|.|TRBV18|TRBJ2-3
CASSPRGGPSTDTQYF
TGTGCCAGCTCACCGCGGGGGGGACCTAGCACAGATACGCAGTATTTT
>TRBD1|.|TRBV18|TRBJ1-1
CASSPAGTGTEAFF
TGTGCCAGCTCGCCTGCCGGGACAGGGACTGAAGCTTTCTTT
>.|.|TRBV5-5|TRBJ1-2
CASSPSTANYGYTF
TGTGCCAGCAGCCCCTCGACAGCCAACTATGGCTACACCTTC
>.|.|TRBV29-1|TRBJ2-5
CSVSGPYQETQYF
TGCAGCGTTAGCGGACCCTACCAAGAGACCCAGTACTTC
>.|.|TRBV3-1/TRBV3-2|TRBJ1-3
CASSQELDTIYF
TGTGCCAGCAGCCAAGAATTAGACACCATATATTTT
>TRBD2|.|TRBV6-1|TRBJ2-7
CASSEAFPRGLAGGPSYEQYF
TGTGCCAGCAGTGAAGCCTTTCCCCGAGGACTAGCGGGAGGGCCCTCCTACGAGCAGTACTTC
>TRBD2|.|TRBV9|TRBJ2-2
CASSPRTSGDGELFF
TGTGCCAGCAGCCCGCGGACTAGCGGGGACGGGGAGCTGTTTTTT
>.|.|TRBV7-2|TRBJ1-1
CASSTRQNTEAFF
TGTGCCAGCAGCACCCGACAGAACACTGAAGCTTTCTTT
>.|.|TRBV14|TRBJ1-2
CASSQDFGGGYTF
TGTGCCAGCAGCCAAGACTTCGGTGGTGGCTACACCTTC
>TRBD1|few|TRBV3-1/TRBV3-2|TRBJ2-1
CASSQEIGTGFNNEQFF
TGTGCCAGCAGCCAAGAGATCGGGACAGGGTTCAACAATGAGCAGTTCTTC
>TRBD1|few|TRBV19|TRBJ1-6
CASSMVGQGGSPLHF
TGTGCCAGTAGTATGGTTGGACAGGGGGGCTCACCCCTCCACTTT
>TRBD2|.|TRBV2|TRBJ2-1
CASSPGGSHEQFF
TGTGCCAGCAGCCCCGGGGGGAGCCATGAGCAGTTCTTC
>.|.|TRBV15|TRBJ1-1
CATSRDLGGTEAFF
TGTGCCACCAGCAGAGATTTGGGGGGCACTGAAGCTTTCTTT
>TRBD1|.|TRBV7-9|TRBJ1-4
CASSPATGQGNEKLFF
TGTGCCAGCAGCCCAGCAACGGGACAGGGGAATGAAAAACTGTTTTTT
>.|few|TRBV6-5|TRBJ2-2
CATSRAENTGELFF
TGTGCCACCTCCAGGGCTGAAAACACCGGGGAGCTGTTTTTT
>.|.|TRBV7-6|TRBJ1-2
CASSLQTNYGYTF
TGTGCCAGCAGCTTACAGACTAACTATGGCTACACCTTC
>.|.|TRBV11-1|TRBJ1-5
CASSTGVRQPQHF
TGTGCCAGCAGCACAGGTGTTAGGCAGCCCCAGCATTTT
>TRBD1|.|TRBV11-2|TRBJ2-2
CASSPRQGISPGELFF
TGTGCCAGCAGCCCGAGACAGGGTATAAGTCCCGGGGAGCTGTTTTTT
>TRBD1|once|TRBV6-5|TRBJ1-2
CASRKHTGVDGYTF
TGTGCCAGCAGAAAACATACAGGGGTCGATGGCTACACCTTC
>.|.|TRBV14|TRBJ2-5
CASSRDLTFQETQYF
TGTGCCAGCAGTCGGGACTTAACTTTCCAAGAGACCCAGTACTTC
>TRBD2|.|TRBV3-1/TRBV3-2|TRBJ2-5
CASSLAGGIQETQYF
TGTGCCAGCAGCCTAGCGGGAGGCATCCAAGAGACCCAGTACTTC
>.|.|TRBV19|TRBJ2-1
CASSIRGGEQFF
TGTGCCAGTAGTATAAGGGGGGGCGAGCAGTTCTTC
>TRBD2|.|TRBV6-2/TRBV6-3|TRBJ2-7
CASSSSGLSYEQYF
TGTGCCAGCAGTTCTAGCGGTCTCTCCTACGAGCAGTACTTC
>TRBD1|once|TRBV5-6|TRBJ1-1
CASSFGGTVNTEAFF
TGTGCCAGCAGCTTTGGAGGGACAGTGAACACTGAAGCTTTCTTT
>TRBD1|.|TRBV25-1|TRBJ1-4
CASSDIDRGNEKLFF
TGTGCCAGCAGTGATATAGACAGGGGCAATGAAAAACTGTTTTTT
>.|.|TRBV6-9|TRBJ1-6
CAILNRPDTDVDNSPLHF
TGTGCCATTCTCAACAGGCCCGACACAGATGTGGATAATTCACCCCTCCACTTT
>.|.|TRBV28|TRBJ2-1
CASRTNNEQFF
TGTGCCAGCAGGACTAACAATGAGCAGTTCTTC
>.|.|TRBV9|TRBJ2-6
CASSVTVSGANVLTF
TGTGCCAGCAGCGTCACGGTCTCTGGGGCCAACGTCCTGACTTTC
>.|.|TRBV5-8|TRBJ1-1
CASSLRAGRAFF
TGTGCCAGCAGCTTGAGGGCAGGGCGAGCTTTCTTT
>.|.|TRBV4-1|TRBJ1-2
CASSQESGGYGYTF
TGCGCCAGCAGCCAAGAATCTGGAGGCTATGGCTACACCTTC
>.|.|TRBV2|TRBJ2-1
CASNQGGNEQFF
TGTGCCAGCAATCAGGGGGGCAATGAGCAGTTCTTC